This paragraph reports one T cell receptor (beta chain). Antigen: not known. The record originates from a study of breast tumors, draining lymph nodes, adjacent tissues. TCRdb re-called the multiplex PCR reads through MiXCR, storing one row per CDR3 protein. In the table there are approximately 60,000 distinct CDR3 sequences, roughly 57% of which are singletons. The germline V gene encodes CDR1 SGHRS and CDR2 YFSETQ. Germline trimming cut 0 bases from V and 4 bases from J; bases unmatched to any gene: 4. There are 15 residues in the CDR3. Findings and caveats of the study: Tumor TCR diversity was below lymph nodes but above nontumor tissue. That most tumor T cells come from lymph nodes remained unproven. Tumor and nontumor repertoires were significantly more similar in luminal-like than in basal-like breast cancer.

The receptor was derived from a female donor with breast cancer. Some clones in this sample may be carry-over from other donors' samples. V gene TRBV5-1 combines with J gene TRBJ2-3, with 8 bases matching TRBD2. The sequencing input was breast tumor tissue. This CDR3 reads CASSLEAGVADTQYF. In DNA form, the CDR3 reads TGCGCCAGCAGCTTGGAAGCGGGAGTCGCAGATACGCAGTATTTT.